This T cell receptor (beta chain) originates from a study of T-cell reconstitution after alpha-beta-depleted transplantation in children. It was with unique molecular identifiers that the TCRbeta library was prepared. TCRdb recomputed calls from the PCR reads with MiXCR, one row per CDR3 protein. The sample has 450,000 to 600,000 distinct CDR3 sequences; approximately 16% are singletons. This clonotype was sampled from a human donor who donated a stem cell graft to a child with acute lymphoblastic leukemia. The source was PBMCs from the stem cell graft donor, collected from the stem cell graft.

The CDR3 coding sequence is TGTGCCACCCTAGCGGGGAACACTGAAGCTTTCTTT. Translated, it gives CATLAGNTEAFF. This chain links TRBV27 with TRBJ1-1; no firm D call. The CDR3 runs 12 residues. Germline V gives CDR1 MNHEY, CDR2 SMNVEV (reference sequence). Trimming removed 10 bases from V and 1 base from J, with 10 bases in between.